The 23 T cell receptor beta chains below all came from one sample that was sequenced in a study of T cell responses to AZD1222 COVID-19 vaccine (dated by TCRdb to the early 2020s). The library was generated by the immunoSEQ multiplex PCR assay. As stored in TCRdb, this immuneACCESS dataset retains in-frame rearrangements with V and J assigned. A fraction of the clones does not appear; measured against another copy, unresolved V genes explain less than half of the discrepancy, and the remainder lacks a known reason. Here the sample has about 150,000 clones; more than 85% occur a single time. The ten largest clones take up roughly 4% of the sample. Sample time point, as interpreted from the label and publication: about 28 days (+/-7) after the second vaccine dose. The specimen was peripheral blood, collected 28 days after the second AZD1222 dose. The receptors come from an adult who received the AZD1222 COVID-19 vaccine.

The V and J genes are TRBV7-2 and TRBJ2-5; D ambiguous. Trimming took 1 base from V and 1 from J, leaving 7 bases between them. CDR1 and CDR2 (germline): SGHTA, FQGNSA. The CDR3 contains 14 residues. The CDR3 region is CASSLVGTQETQYF. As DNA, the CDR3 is TGTGCCAGCAGCTTAGTTGGCACCCAAGAGACCCAGTACTTC.

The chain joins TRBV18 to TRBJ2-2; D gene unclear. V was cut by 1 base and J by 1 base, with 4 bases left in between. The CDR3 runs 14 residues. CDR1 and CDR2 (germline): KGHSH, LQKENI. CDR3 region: CASSPRVNTGELFF. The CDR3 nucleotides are TGTGCCAGCTCACCACGGGTGAACACCGGGGAGCTGTTTTTT.

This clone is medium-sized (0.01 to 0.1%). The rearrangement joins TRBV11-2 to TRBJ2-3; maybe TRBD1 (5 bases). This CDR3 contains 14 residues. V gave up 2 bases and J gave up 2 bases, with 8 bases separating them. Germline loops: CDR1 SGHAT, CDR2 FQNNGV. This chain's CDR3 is CASSLLGPTDTQYF. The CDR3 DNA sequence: TGTGCCAGCAGCTTACTGGGGCCCACAGATACGCAGTATTTT.

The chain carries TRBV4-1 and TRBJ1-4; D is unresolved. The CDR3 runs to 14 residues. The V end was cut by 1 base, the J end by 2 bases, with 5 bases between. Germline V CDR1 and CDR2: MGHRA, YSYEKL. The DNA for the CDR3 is TGCGCCAGCAGCCAAGTAACCACTAATGAAAAACTGTTTTTT. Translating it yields CASSQVTTNEKLFF.

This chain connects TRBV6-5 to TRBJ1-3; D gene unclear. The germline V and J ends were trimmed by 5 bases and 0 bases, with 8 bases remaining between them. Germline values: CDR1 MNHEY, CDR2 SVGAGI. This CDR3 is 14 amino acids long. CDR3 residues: CASSRTRSGNTIYF. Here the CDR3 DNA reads TGTGCCAGCAGTCGGACCCGCTCTGGAAACACCATATATTTT.

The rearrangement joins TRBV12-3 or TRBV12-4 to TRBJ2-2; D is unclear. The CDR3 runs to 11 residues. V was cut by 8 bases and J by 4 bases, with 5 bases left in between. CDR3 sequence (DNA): TGTGCCAGCCGGTTCACCGGGGAGCTGTTTTTT. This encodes CASRFTGELFF.

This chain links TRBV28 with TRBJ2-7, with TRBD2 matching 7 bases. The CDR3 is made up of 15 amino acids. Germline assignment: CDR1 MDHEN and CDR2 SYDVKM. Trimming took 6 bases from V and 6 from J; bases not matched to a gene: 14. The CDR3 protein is CASREHQERDVEQYF. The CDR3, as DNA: TGTGCCAGCAGGGAACACCAGGAGCGGGATGTCGAGCAGTACTTC.

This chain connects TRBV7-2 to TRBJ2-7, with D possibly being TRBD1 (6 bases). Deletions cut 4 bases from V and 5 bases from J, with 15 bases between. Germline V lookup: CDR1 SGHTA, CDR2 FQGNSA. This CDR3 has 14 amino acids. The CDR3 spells CASSSKIQGDEQYF. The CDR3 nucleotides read TGTGCCAGCAGCTCGAAAATACAGGGTGACGAGCAGTACTTC.

The CDR3 region is CATKPLNGYTF. In nucleotides, the CDR3 is TGTGCCACCAAGCCCTTAAATGGCTACACCTTC. The J gene is TRBJ1-2, the V gene TRBV2; D gene ambiguous. The CDR3 is 11 residues long. Germline-derived CDR1 and CDR2 are SNHLY and FYNNEI. V was cut by 10 bases and J by 6 bases, with 12 bases left in between.

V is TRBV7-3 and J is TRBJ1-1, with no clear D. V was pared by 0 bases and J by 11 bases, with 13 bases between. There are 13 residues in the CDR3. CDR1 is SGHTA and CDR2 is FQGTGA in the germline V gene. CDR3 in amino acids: CASSLTANVVAFF. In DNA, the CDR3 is TGTGCCAGCAGCTTAACAGCGAACGTCGTGGCTTTCTTT. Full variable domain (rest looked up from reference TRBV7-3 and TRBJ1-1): GAGVSQTPSNKVTEKGKYVELRCDPISGHTALYWYRQSLGQGPEFLIYFQGTGAADDSGLPNDRFFAVRPEGSVSTLKIQRTERGDSAVYLCASSLTANVVAFFGQGTRLTVV.

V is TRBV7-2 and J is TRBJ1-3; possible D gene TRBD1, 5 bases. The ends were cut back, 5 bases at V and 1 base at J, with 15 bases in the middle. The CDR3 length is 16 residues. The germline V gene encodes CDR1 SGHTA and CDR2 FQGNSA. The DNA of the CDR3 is TGTGCCAGCAGCCCTAGTGGGGGGTGGTCTGGAAACACCATATATTTT. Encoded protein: CASSPSGGWSGNTIYF.

This chain's CDR3 is CASSRPGPGDIQYF. Here the CDR3 DNA reads TGTGCCAGCAGCCGACCGGGCCCGGGGGACATTCAGTACTTC. The rearrangement links TRBV3-1 (or the pseudogene TRBV3-2) to TRBJ2-4, with D maybe TRBD2 (6 bases). The germline V gene has CDR1 LGHDT and CDR2 YNNKEL (reference sequence). Trimming shortened V by 4 bases and J by 8 bases, and 15 bases separated the two germline ends. The CDR3 spans 14 residues.

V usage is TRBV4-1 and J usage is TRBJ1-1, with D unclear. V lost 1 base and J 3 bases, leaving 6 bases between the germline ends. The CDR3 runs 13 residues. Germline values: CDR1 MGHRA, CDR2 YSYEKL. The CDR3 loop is CASSQVAYTEAFF. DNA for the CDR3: TGCGCCAGCAGCCAAGTTGCGTACACTGAAGCTTTCTTT.

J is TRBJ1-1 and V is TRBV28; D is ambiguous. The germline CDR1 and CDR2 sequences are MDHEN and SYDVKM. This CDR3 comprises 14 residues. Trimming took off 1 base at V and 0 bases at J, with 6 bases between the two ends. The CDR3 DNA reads TGTGCCAGCAGTTTATTCTCGGTGAACACTGAAGCTTTCTTT. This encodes CASSLFSVNTEAFF.

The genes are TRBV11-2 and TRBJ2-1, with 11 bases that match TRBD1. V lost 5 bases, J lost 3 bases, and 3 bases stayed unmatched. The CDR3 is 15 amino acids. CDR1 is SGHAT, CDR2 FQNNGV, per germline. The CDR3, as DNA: TGTGCCAGCAGCCAGGGACAGGGGGTCTACAATGAGCAGTTCTTC. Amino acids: CASSQGQGVYNEQFF.

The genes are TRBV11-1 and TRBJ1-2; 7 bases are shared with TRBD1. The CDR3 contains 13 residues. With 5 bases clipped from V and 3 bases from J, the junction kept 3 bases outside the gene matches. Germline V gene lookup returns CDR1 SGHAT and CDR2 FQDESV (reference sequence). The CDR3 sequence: CASSPDRDYGYTF. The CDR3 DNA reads TGTGCCAGCAGCCCCGACAGGGACTATGGCTACACCTTC.

The CDR3 spells CASSQVGGGLAGRDGELFF. The CDR3 region has the DNA TGTGCCAGCAGCCAAGTCGGAGGGGGGCTAGCGGGACGGGACGGGGAGCTGTTTTTT. This chain uses TRBV3-1 (or the pseudogene TRBV3-2) with TRBJ2-2, with 9 nucleotides matching TRBD2. Germline CDR1 LGHDT, CDR2 YNNKEL (reference sequence). CDR3 length: 19 amino acids. V lost 1 base and J lost 7; bases outside the gene matches: 16.

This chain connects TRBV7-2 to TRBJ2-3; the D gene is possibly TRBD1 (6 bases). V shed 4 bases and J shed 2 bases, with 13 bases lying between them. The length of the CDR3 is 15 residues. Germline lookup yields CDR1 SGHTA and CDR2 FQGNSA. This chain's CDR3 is CASSSRQDNTDTQYF. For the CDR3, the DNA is TGTGCCAGCAGCTCGCGACAGGACAACACAGATACGCAGTATTTT.

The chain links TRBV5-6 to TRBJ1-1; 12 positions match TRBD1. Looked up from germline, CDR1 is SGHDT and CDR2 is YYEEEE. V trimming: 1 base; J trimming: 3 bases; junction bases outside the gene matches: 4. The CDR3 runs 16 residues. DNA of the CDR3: TGTGCCAGCAGCTTGCCGGGACAGGGGGCCGACACTGAAGCTTTCTTT. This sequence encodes CASSLPGQGADTEAFF.

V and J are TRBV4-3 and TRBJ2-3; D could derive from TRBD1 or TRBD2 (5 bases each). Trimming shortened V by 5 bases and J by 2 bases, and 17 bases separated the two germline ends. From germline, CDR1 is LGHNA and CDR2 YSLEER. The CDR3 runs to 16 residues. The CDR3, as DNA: TGCGCCAGCAGCTCACGGGGCGGGCCGAACACAGATACGCAGTATTTT. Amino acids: CASSSRGGPNTDTQYF.

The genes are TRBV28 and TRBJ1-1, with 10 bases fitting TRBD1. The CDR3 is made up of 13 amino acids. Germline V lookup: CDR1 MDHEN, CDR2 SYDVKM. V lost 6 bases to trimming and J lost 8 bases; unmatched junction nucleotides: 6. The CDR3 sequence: CASSPGQGGEAFF. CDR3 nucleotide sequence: TGTGCCAGCAGCCCTGGACAGGGGGGAGAAGCTTTCTTT.

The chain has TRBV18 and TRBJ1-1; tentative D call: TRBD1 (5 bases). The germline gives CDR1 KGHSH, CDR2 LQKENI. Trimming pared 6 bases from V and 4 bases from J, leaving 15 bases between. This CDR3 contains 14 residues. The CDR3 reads CASSQGAALTEAFF. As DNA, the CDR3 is TGTGCCAGCTCTCAAGGGGCGGCTCTCACTGAAGCTTTCTTT.

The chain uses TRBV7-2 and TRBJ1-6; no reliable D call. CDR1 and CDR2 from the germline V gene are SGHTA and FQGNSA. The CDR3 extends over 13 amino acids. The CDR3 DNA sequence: TGTGCTATCATGAGCTCCTATAATTCACCCCTCCACTTT. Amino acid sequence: CAIMSSYNSPLHF. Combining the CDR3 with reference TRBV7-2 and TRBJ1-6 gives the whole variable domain GAGVSQSPSNKVTEKGKDVELRCDPISGHTALYWYRQSLGQGLEFLIYFQGNSAPDKSGLPSDRFSAERTGGSVSTLTIQRTQQEDSAVYLCAIMSSYNSPLHFGNGTRLTVT.